A selection of T cell receptor beta chains follows, all from one sample in a study of T-cell memory formation after mild COVID-19. TCRdb re-called the 5' RACE reads through MiXCR, storing one row per CDR3 protein. Of about 560,000 distinct CDR3 sequences detected, roughly 18% appear once; the ten largest clones hold around 12%. Sequencing used PBMCs or a T cell subset sorted from them (not recorded which). The receptors stem from an adult woman who had mild COVID-19 (a few samples of this study predate the infection). Cell type and time point are not known. Both conserved end residues are part of each CDR3. A D gene is named only where the DNA matches it firmly. Size is stated for part of the rows, as once, few or many counts, or as a class when the clone is expanded.

NA,TRBJ2-7,NA,TRBV4-3,TGCGCCAGCAGCCAAGATTGGGCTAGTGGGACCTACGAGCAGTACTTC,CASSQDWASGTYEQYF
few,TRBJ2-1,TRBD2,TRBV7-9,TGTGCCAGCAGCCCTACCGGGACTAGCAGGTACAATGAGCAGTTCTTC,CASSPTGTSRYNEQFF
NA,TRBJ1-1,NA,TRBV12-3/TRBV12-4,TGTGCCAGCAGTTTAGTCGGGTTTCCAGCTTTCTTT,CASSLVGFPAFF
NA,TRBJ2-3,TRBD2,TRBV7-9,TGTGCCAGCAGCTCCGGACTAGCGGGAGGGCCTGGCACAGATACGCAGTATTTT,CASSSGLAGGPGTDTQYF
once,TRBJ2-3,NA,TRBV5-4,TGTGCCAGCAGCCTGGGACCCCCTCGCACAGATACGCAGTATTTT,CASSLGPPRTDTQYF
few,TRBJ2-7,NA,TRBV9,TGTGCCAGCAGCGACAACAGGGCCGGAAATTACGAGCAGTACTTC,CASSDNRAGNYEQYF
NA,TRBJ2-7,NA,TRBV5-1,TGCGCCAGCAGTCAGGCGGCAGGGGTCTCCTACGAGCAGTACTTC,CASSQAAGVSYEQYF
NA,TRBJ2-7,NA,TRBV27,TGTGCCAGCAGTTCTCGGGCAGAAGGGGAGCAGTACTTC,CASSSRAEGEQYF
NA,TRBJ1-1,NA,TRBV12-3/TRBV12-4,TGTGCCAGCAGGATGAGACGGGACACTGAAGCTTTCTTT,CASRMRRDTEAFF
NA,TRBJ2-1,TRBD1,TRBV5-1,TGCGCCAGCAGCTGGTATTTTACGGGGACAGAGGACAATGAGCAGTTCTTC,CASSWYFTGTEDNEQFF